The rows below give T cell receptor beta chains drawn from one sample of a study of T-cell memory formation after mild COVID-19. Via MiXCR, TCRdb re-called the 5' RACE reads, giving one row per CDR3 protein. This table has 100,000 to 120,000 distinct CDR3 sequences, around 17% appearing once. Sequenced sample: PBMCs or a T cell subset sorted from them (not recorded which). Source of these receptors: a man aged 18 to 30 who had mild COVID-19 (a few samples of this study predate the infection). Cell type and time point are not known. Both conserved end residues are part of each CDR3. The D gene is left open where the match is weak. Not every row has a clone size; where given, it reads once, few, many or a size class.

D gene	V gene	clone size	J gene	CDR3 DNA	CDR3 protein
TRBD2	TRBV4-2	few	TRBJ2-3	TGTGCCAGCAGCCATACTAGCGGGGGGAGCACAGATACGCAGTATTTT	CASSHTSGGSTDTQYF
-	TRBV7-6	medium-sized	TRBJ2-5	-	CASSFGNGLQETQYF
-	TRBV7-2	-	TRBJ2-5	TGTGCCAGCAGCTTAGTGGGGGGGCCACAGACCCAGTACTTC	CASSLVGGPQTQYF
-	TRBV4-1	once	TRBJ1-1	TGCGCCAGCAGCCCTAGGGGGGGACAGAACACTGAAGCTTTCTTT	CASSPRGGQNTEAFF
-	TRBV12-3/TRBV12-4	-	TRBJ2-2	TGTGCCAGCAGTGGCTACAGCTCACAACCCACCGGGGAGCTGTTTTTT	CASSGYSSQPTGELFF
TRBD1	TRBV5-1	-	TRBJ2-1	TGCGCCAGCAGCTTTAGGGGACAGGGTACCGGTGAGCAGTTCTTC	CASSFRGQGTGEQFF
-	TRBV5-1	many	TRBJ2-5	TGCGCCAGCAGCTTGAGAGGGGAAGAGACCCAGTACTTC	CASSLRGEETQYF
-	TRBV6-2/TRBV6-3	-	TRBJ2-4	TGTGCCAGCAGTACCGGGGAAAACATTCAGTACTTC	CASSTGENIQYF
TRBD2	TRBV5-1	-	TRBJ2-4	TGCGCCAGCAGCTTGGGACTAGCGGCTCTAGCCAAAAACATTCAGTACTTC	CASSLGLAALAKNIQYF
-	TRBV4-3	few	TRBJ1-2	TGCGCCAGCAGCCAAGATAGGACGGCTTATGGCTACACCTTC	CASSQDRTAYGYTF
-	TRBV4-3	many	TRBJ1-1	TGCGCCAGCAGCCAAGAACATTGGGGTGAAGCTTTCTTT	CASSQEHWGEAFF
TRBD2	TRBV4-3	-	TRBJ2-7	TGCGCCAGCAGCCAAGTCTGGGGCACAAGCGGGGGCTCCGAGCAGTACTTC	CASSQVWGTSGGSEQYF
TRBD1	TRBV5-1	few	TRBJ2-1	TGCGCCAGCAGCTTGGCCGTAGACAGGGGCGGTGAGCAGTTCTTC	CASSLAVDRGGEQFF
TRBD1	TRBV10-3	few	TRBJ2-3	TGTGCCATCAGTCCCAAGGGACAGGGAAGCACAGATACGCAGTATTTT	CAISPKGQGSTDTQYF
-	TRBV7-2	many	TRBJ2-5	TGTGCCAGCAGCTCGGGACTTCCTTCCGAGACCCAGTACTTC	CASSSGLPSETQYF
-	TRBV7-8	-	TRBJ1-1	TGTGCCAGCAGCTTCCAGGTGGACACTGAAGCTTTCTTT	CASSFQVDTEAFF
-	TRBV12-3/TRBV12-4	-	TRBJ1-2	TGTGCCAGCAGACTCGGGAATAACTATGGCTACACCTTC	CASRLGNNYGYTF